This TCR beta chain emerged from a study of CD8 T cells in Susac syndrome. Turning to the study itself: When blood was collected, patients with Susac syndrome were therapy-naive, were taking corticosteroids, or were receiving intravenous immunoglobulin alone.

An input of about 0.45 to 1 ug of RNA was subjected to reverse transcription using random hexamers. Using its own MiXCR run on the immunoSEQ multiplex PCR reads, TCRdb lists one record per CDR3 protein. In the table there are around 170,000 distinct CDR3 sequences, roughly 94% of which are singletons. CDR1 is SQVTM and CDR2 is ANQGSEA in the germline V gene. With 2 bases removed from V and 0 bases from J, the gap between germline ends came to 10 bases. The CDR3 has 14 residues. Negative isolation was applied to CD8+ and CD4+ T cells, and FACS enrichment was applied to TEMRA cells. Sequencing was done on a sample of CD8+ T cells from PBMCs. The clonotype was recovered from a human donor with Susac syndrome. The gene calls are TRBV29-1 and TRBJ1-1; D gene unclear. CDR3 loop: CSVETGLLNTEAFF. CDR3 bases: TGCAGCGTTGAAACTGGGCTTTTGAACACTGAAGCTTTCTTT.